These T cell receptor beta chains were read from a single sample in a study of Ad26.COV2.S vaccination and SARS-CoV-2 variants. The assay was immunoSEQ multiplex PCR, and TCRdb's table has in-frame clones only and misses some. This table has around 310,000 clones, 85% to 90% appearing once. Here the sequenced sample was peripheral blood, taken in a trial of Ad26.COV2.S vaccine versus placebo. The receptor source for this set is a person aged 18 to 65 who received the Ad26.COV2.S COVID-19 vaccine or a placebo. Each CDR3 is given with its conserved first and last residue. A D gene is named only where the DNA matches it firmly. For some rows the clone size is stated as once, few or many, or as a class when expanded; others skip it.

V gene: TRBV7-2
clone size: -
J gene: TRBJ2-2
D gene: -
CDR3 protein: CASSQTAGELFF
CDR3 DNA: TGTGCCAGCAGCCAAACGGCCGGGGAGCTGTTTTTT

V gene: TRBV6-5
clone size: once
J gene: TRBJ2-5
D gene: -
CDR3 protein: CASSYLNEETQYF
CDR3 DNA: TGTGCCAGCAGTTACTTGAACGAAGAGACCCAGTACTTC

V gene: TRBV7-9
clone size: -
J gene: TRBJ2-1
D gene: -
CDR3 protein: CASSLGVGGDEQFF
CDR3 DNA: TGTGCCAGCAGCTTAGGGGTAGGAGGAGATGAGCAGTTCTTC

V gene: TRBV15
clone size: -
J gene: TRBJ1-1
D gene: -
CDR3 protein: CATSRDPGGGEAFF
CDR3 DNA: TGTGCCACCAGCAGAGATCCTGGGGGAGGGGAAGCTTTCTTT

V gene: TRBV25-1
clone size: -
J gene: TRBJ1-1
D gene: -
CDR3 protein: CASSGQGNLWTEAFF
CDR3 DNA: TGTGCCAGCAGTGGCCAGGGGAATTTGTGGACTGAAGCTTTCTTT

V gene: TRBV11-3
clone size: -
J gene: TRBJ1-4
D gene: -
CDR3 protein: CASRTTPAYNEKLFF
CDR3 DNA: TGTGCCAGCAGGACGACGCCAGCATATAATGAAAAACTGTTTTTT

V gene: TRBV27
clone size: -
J gene: TRBJ2-5
D gene: TRBD2
CDR3 protein: CASSLKGRVSETQYF
CDR3 DNA: TGTGCCAGCAGTTTAAAAGGGAGGGTGTCGGAGACCCAGTACTTC

V gene: TRBV7-8
clone size: -
J gene: TRBJ2-3
D gene: -
CDR3 protein: CASRRSGGRTDTQYF
CDR3 DNA: TGTGCCAGCAGGAGGTCCGGGGGTCGCACAGATACGCAGTATTTT

V gene: TRBV6-2/TRBV6-3
clone size: -
J gene: TRBJ1-6
D gene: -
CDR3 protein: CASSYSTSSIGPRAVNSPLHF
CDR3 DNA: TGTGCCAGCAGTTACTCGACATCCTCTATTGGTCCGAGGGCCGTAAATTCACCCCTCCATTTT

V gene: TRBV19
clone size: few
J gene: TRBJ1-3
D gene: -
CDR3 protein: CATQFTQGSGNTIYF
CDR3 DNA: TGTGCCACTCAATTTACCCAGGGGTCTGGAAACACCATATATTTT

V gene: TRBV5-6
clone size: -
J gene: TRBJ2-5
D gene: -
CDR3 protein: CASSLVNSRTAQETQYF
CDR3 DNA: TGTGCCAGCAGCCTAGTGAATTCTAGGACGGCACAAGAGACCCAGTACTTC

V gene: TRBV18
clone size: -
J gene: TRBJ2-7
D gene: -
CDR3 protein: CASSPPGSLTSSYEQYF
CDR3 DNA: TGTGCCAGCTCACCACCGGGAAGCCTTACAAGCTCCTACGAGCAGTACTTC

V gene: TRBV2
clone size: -
J gene: TRBJ1-1
D gene: TRBD1
CDR3 protein: CAIPTGANTEAFF
CDR3 DNA: TGTGCCATCCCGACAGGGGCGAACACTGAAGCTTTCTTT

V gene: TRBV4-1
clone size: -
J gene: TRBJ1-2
D gene: -
CDR3 protein: CASSQVGEYGYTF
CDR3 DNA: TGCGCCAGCAGCCAAGTGGGGGAGTATGGCTACACCTTC

V gene: TRBV5-6
clone size: -
J gene: TRBJ2-5
D gene: -
CDR3 protein: CASSFSALGQETQYF
CDR3 DNA: TGTGCCAGCAGCTTCAGTGCTTTAGGACAAGAGACCCAGTACTTC

V gene: TRBV10-3
clone size: -
J gene: TRBJ1-1
D gene: TRBD1
CDR3 protein: CAINTGDFRTEAFF
CDR3 DNA: TGTGCCATCAACACAGGGGACTTTAGGACTGAAGCTTTCTTT

V gene: TRBV19
clone size: once
J gene: TRBJ2-3
D gene: -
CDR3 protein: CASSIDRRGDTQYF
CDR3 DNA: TGTGCCAGTAGTATAGATAGGAGGGGAGATACGCAGTATTTT

V gene: TRBV3-1/TRBV3-2
clone size: few
J gene: TRBJ2-2
D gene: -
CDR3 protein: CASSLRTGASGELFF
CDR3 DNA: TGTGCCAGCAGCCTTCGGACGGGGGCGTCCGGGGAGCTGTTTTTT

V gene: TRBV4-1
clone size: -
J gene: TRBJ2-1
D gene: TRBD2
CDR3 protein: CASSQEGTSGIQFF
CDR3 DNA: TGCGCCAGCAGCCAAGAAGGGACTAGCGGGATTCAGTTCTTC

V gene: TRBV5-6
clone size: -
J gene: TRBJ1-2
D gene: -
CDR3 protein: CASSLSGGTPAWGYTF
CDR3 DNA: TGTGCCAGCAGCTTGTCGGGTGGGACGCCGGCTTGGGGCTACACCTTC

V gene: TRBV18
clone size: -
J gene: TRBJ1-1
D gene: -
CDR3 protein: CASSPPGNTEAFF
CDR3 DNA: TGTGCCAGCTCACCACCCGGAAACACTGAAGCTTTCTTT

V gene: TRBV19
clone size: -
J gene: TRBJ2-3
D gene: TRBD2
CDR3 protein: CASSLLGLAEDTQYF
CDR3 DNA: TGTGCCAGTAGTCTACTGGGACTAGCGGAAGATACGCAGTATTTT

V gene: TRBV28
clone size: -
J gene: TRBJ1-3
D gene: -
CDR3 protein: CASSLPGVGNTIYF
CDR3 DNA: TGTGCCAGCAGCCTTCCGGGCGTGGGAAACACCATATATTTT

V gene: TRBV11-1
clone size: -
J gene: TRBJ2-5
D gene: -
CDR3 protein: CASSSGQETQYF
CDR3 DNA: TGTGCCAGCAGCTCAGGTCAAGAGACCCAGTACTTC

V gene: TRBV13
clone size: -
J gene: TRBJ1-1
D gene: -
CDR3 protein: CASSLRPTARNTEAFF
CDR3 DNA: TGTGCCAGCAGCTTAAGGCCGACGGCTCGGAACACTGAAGCTTTCTTT

V gene: TRBV11-2
clone size: -
J gene: TRBJ2-3
D gene: -
CDR3 protein: CASSSTTDTQYF
CDR3 DNA: TGTGCCAGCAGCTCGACCACAGATACGCAGTATTTT

V gene: TRBV6-2/TRBV6-3
clone size: -
J gene: TRBJ2-1
D gene: TRBD2
CDR3 protein: CASSGTSGGNEQFF
CDR3 DNA: TGTGCCAGCAGCGGGACTAGCGGAGGCAATGAGCAGTTCTTC

V gene: TRBV4-1
clone size: -
J gene: TRBJ1-1
D gene: -
CDR3 protein: CASSQAFRWLSGAFF
CDR3 DNA: TGCGCCAGCAGCCAAGCCTTCAGGTGGCTATCAGGAGCTTTCTTT

V gene: TRBV5-1
clone size: -
J gene: TRBJ2-4
D gene: -
CDR3 protein: CASSPGTVEDIQYF
CDR3 DNA: TGCGCCAGCAGCCCAGGGACCGTGGAGGACATTCAGTACTTC

V gene: TRBV7-9
clone size: -
J gene: TRBJ1-1
D gene: -
CDR3 protein: CASRQGANTEAFF
CDR3 DNA: TGTGCCAGCAGGCAAGGGGCGAACACTGAAGCTTTCTTT

V gene: TRBV19
clone size: once
J gene: TRBJ2-1
D gene: TRBD2
CDR3 protein: CASGRGDYYNEQFF
CDR3 DNA: TGTGCCAGTGGACGGGGGGACTATTACAATGAGCAGTTCTTC

V gene: TRBV29-1
clone size: -
J gene: TRBJ2-1
D gene: TRBD2
CDR3 protein: CSAAGTSIDNEQFF
CDR3 DNA: TGCAGCGCCGCCGGGACTAGTATCGACAATGAGCAGTTCTTC

V gene: TRBV9
clone size: -
J gene: TRBJ2-1
D gene: TRBD2
CDR3 protein: CASSEGGGTNEQFF
CDR3 DNA: TGTGCCAGCAGCGAGGGCGGGGGGACAAATGAGCAGTTCTTC

V gene: TRBV4-3
clone size: -
J gene: TRBJ1-1
D gene: -
CDR3 protein: CASSQASSQGPWHSEAFF
CDR3 DNA: TGCGCCAGCAGCCAAGCCAGCTCACAGGGACCCTGGCATAGTGAAGCTTTCTTT

V gene: TRBV7-8
clone size: -
J gene: TRBJ2-7
D gene: -
CDR3 protein: CASSRYGLRDTSSYEQYF
CDR3 DNA: TGTGCCAGCAGCCGCTATGGCCTCCGGGACACCTCCTCCTACGAGCAGTACTTC

V gene: TRBV14
clone size: -
J gene: TRBJ2-7
D gene: -
CDR3 protein: CASSQTGRGTYEQYF
CDR3 DNA: TGTGCCAGCAGCCAAACAGGGAGGGGGACCTACGAGCAGTACTTC

V gene: TRBV18
clone size: -
J gene: TRBJ1-1
D gene: TRBD1
CDR3 protein: CASSPRPGGIEAFF
CDR3 DNA: TGTGCCAGCTCACCACGGCCAGGGGGAATTGAAGCTTTCTTT

V gene: TRBV9
clone size: once
J gene: TRBJ2-3
D gene: TRBD2
CDR3 protein: CASSALAGTDTQYF
CDR3 DNA: TGTGCCAGCAGCGCTCTAGCGGGTACAGATACGCAGTATTTT

V gene: TRBV11-2
clone size: -
J gene: TRBJ2-7
D gene: -
CDR3 protein: CASSSTGSYEQYF
CDR3 DNA: TGTGCCAGCAGCTCCACTGGGTCCTACGAGCAGTACTTC

V gene: TRBV5-5
clone size: -
J gene: TRBJ1-6
D gene: -
CDR3 protein: CASSPRGASSPLHF
CDR3 DNA: TGTGCCAGCAGCCCTAGGGGGGCGAGTTCACCCCTCCACTTT

V gene: TRBV4-3
clone size: -
J gene: TRBJ1-2
D gene: -
CDR3 protein: CASSQDLTAGYTF
CDR3 DNA: TGCGCCAGCAGCCAAGATCTGACGGCTGGCTACACCTTC